Detailed here is one TCR beta chain. This clonotype was observed many times. This clone's antigen is unknown. No much larger clone exists at a distance of one base, and base qualities are not known. Library preparation used 5' RACE. Sequencing was carried out with an Illumina HiSeq 2500. The second PCR ran for roughly 6 to 11 cycles and used a J-beta primer mix along with a sample-barcoded 5' primer. A template-switch 5' adaptor carrying 12 random nucleotides introduced a unique molecular identifier onto each TCR beta cDNA molecule. Each sample yielded at least 2.5 million CDR3-containing paired-end reads. All of the RNA was converted into first-strand cDNA using the Mint cDNA synthesis kit, with a TRBC-specific oligonucleotide serving as the primer. Following uracil-DNA glycosylase treatment, all cDNA underwent a first 18-cycle PCR with the universal primers M1SS and BC2_uni_R. The paper's processing steps were these. Each sample was normalized by randomly selecting 1 million high-quality reads, each carrying a distinct molecular identifier. Instead of being binned into consensus sequences, reads that shared molecular identifiers were thrown out. MiTCR, set to a Q25 quality threshold and the strictest error-elimination algorithm, was used for CDR3 identification, clonotype clustering and error correction. Lower-bound total TCR beta diversity was estimated with a nonparametric unseen species model using Euler transformation. TCRdb redid the processing of the public reads, applying fastp at Q25 and MiXCR, and retained in-frame beta chains. Every distinct CDR3 protein forms one entry, paired with its most common genes and DNA. TCRdb, not the original authors, processed these V and J calls. Within this sample are about 670,000 distinct CDR3 sequences, with about 51% of them counted one time only. The ten largest clones take up about 13% of the sample.

The data are from a study of blood T cells in healthy people across ages (dated by TCRdb to between 2014 and 2017). About the full investigation: In model experiments, template switching captured about one uniquely barcoded TCR beta cDNA molecule for every two T cells. Age-related changes in TCR beta repertoire diversity were measured in the study by deep sequencing normalized with unique cDNA molecular identifiers. Donors were grouped into four age groups: young (average 16 years), middle-aged (around 39), aged (about 59) and long-lived (approximately 82). To avoid experimental bias, donors of different ages were randomly spread across the sequencing lanes. For two donors (one aged 18 to 30 and one aged 80 or older), the study analyzed two additional independent replicas of 1 million unique cDNA reads from the same blood draw.

Study-level results and caveats: A strong correlation was found between observed TCR beta diversity and the percentage of naive T cells measured by flow cytometry. Because donor CMV infection status was unknown, age-related changes in expanded clonotypes were potentially confounded. Bulk unsorted PBMC profiling prevented conclusive comparison of naive and antigen-experienced compartments. Estimates of total diversity based on one million sequenced T cells were regarded as lower bounds and as underestimates. Compared with the aged group, the long-lived group had more naive CD4+ T cells, fewer expanded clones and increased TCR diversity, suggesting age selection. As age increased, observed TCR beta diversity per million T cells dropped in a roughly linear way, and a significant reduction was already evident by age roughly 36.

The 35 to 40 donors, aged 6 to 90 years, were systemically healthy Caucasian individuals from Russia. Each donor gave around 9.8 milliliters of peripheral blood, collected into EDTA-treated Vacutainer tubes. Ficoll-Paque density-gradient centrifugation was used to isolate PBMCs, with at least 6.5 million per sample. Total RNA, at least 6 micrograms per sample, was extracted from PBMCs with Trizol reagent. For every donor, flow cytometry on a PBMC aliquot measured the percentage of naive CD45RAhigh/CD27high T cells. This receptor was identified in a woman of 80 years or more in good health. The sample taken for sequencing was blood.

The CDR3 region: CASGLGGGEQFF. The DNA sequence follows: TGTGCTAGTGGTTTGGGGGGAGGTGAGCAGTTCTTC. The chain couples TRBV12-5 to TRBJ2-1; the D gene is perhaps TRBD2, on 6 matching bases. The CDR3 has 12 amino acids, counting the end cysteine and phenylalanine. The CDR3 DNA has 36 bases and is translated from base 1. V loses 1 base of germline sequence and J loses 9 bases, and the interval between the two ends is 7 bases. CDR1 is given as LGHNT and CDR2 as FRNRAP, both from the germline V gene.